This TCR beta chain was retrieved from a study of Graves' ophthalmopathy and Graves' hyperthyroidism. This clonotype came up many times. PBMCs were density-gradient isolated from roughly 10 ml fresh blood. From RNA, the CDR3 regions of TCR beta chains were amplified and sequenced. First-round RT-PCR relied on HTBI primers, and a second-round multiplex PCR came next. Via MiXCR, TCRdb re-called the multiplex PCR reads, giving one row per CDR3 protein. The sample carries over 650,000 distinct CDR3 sequences, under 50% recorded once. CDR1 LNHNV and CDR2 YYDKDF come from the germline V gene (reference sequence). This CDR3 has 14 residues. Trimming left V 0 bases short and J 6 bases short, with 8 bases between.

The chain combines TRBV15 with TRBJ1-4, with unresolved D. The material sequenced was peripheral blood. This TCR derives from an adult man with Graves' ophthalmopathy. The CDR3 DNA follows: TGTGCCACCAGCAGAGACAGATTCGATGAAAAACTGTTTTTT. Translating it yields CATSRDRFDEKLFF. The variable domain in full, with the rest retrieved from reference TRBV15 and TRBJ1-4, is DAMVIQNPRYQVTQFGKPVTLSCSQTLNHNVMYWYQQKSSQAPKLLFHYYDKDFNNEADTPDNFQSRRPNTSFCFLDIRSPGLGDTAMYLCATSRDRFDEKLFFGSGTQLSVL.